This TCR beta chain was recovered during a study of blood T cell repertoires in COVID-19. Study-level background: Some COVID-19 samples were acute and others convalescent; all came from the United States, Italy and Spain.

How the authors handled the data: Amplification from reference gene primers served as the basis for estimated nucleated cell counts. Sequenced by immunoSEQ multiplex PCR; TCRdb stores in-frame clones only, minus some. V and J calls and clone size are as listed in that table; D and trimming were resolved from the DNA. This sample has 50,000 to 65,000 clones, with around four fifths found just once. The V and J ends lost 1 base and 8 bases respectively, with 14 bases between them. This CDR3 spans 15 amino acids. CDR1 is SGHVS and CDR2 is FNYEAQ in the germline V gene. The receptor comes from a human donor in a cohort sampled during active COVID-19. The material sequenced was peripheral blood. The chain recombines TRBV7-6 with TRBJ1-4; no reliable D call. The CDR3 here is CASSLVRGMEEKLFF. CDR3 sequence (DNA): TGTGCCAGCAGCTTAGTCCGGGGTATGGAGGAAAAACTGTTTTTT.